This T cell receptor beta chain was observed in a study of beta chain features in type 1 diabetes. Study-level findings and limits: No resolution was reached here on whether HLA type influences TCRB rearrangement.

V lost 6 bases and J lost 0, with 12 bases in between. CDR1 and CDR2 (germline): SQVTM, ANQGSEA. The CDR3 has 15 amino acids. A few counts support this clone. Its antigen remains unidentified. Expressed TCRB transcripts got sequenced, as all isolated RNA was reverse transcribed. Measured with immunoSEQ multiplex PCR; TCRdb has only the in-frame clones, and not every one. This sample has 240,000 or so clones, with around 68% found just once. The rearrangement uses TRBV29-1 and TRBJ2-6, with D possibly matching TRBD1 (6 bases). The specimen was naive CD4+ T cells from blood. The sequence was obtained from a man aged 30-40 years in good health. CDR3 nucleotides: TGCAGCGTACGACAGGCCAACTCTGGGGCCAACGTCCTGACTTTC. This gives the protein CSVRQANSGANVLTF.